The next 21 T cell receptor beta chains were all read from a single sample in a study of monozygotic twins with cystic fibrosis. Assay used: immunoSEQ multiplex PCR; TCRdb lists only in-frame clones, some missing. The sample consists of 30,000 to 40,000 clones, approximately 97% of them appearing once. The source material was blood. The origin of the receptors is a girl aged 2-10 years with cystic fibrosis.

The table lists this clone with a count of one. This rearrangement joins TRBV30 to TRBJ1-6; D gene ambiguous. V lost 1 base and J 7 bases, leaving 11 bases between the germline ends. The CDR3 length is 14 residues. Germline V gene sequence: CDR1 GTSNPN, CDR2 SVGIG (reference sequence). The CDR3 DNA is TGTGCCTGGAGTGGAGGGTTTCTGAATTCACCCCTCCACTTT. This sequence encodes CAWSGGFLNSPLHF.

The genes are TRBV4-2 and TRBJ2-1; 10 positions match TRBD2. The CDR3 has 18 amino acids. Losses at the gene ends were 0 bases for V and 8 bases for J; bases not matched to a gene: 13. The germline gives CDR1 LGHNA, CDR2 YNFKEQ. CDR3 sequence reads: CASSQDWPTSGMFDEQFF. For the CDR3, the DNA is TGTGCCAGCAGCCAAGATTGGCCCACTAGCGGGATGTTTGATGAGCAGTTCTTC.

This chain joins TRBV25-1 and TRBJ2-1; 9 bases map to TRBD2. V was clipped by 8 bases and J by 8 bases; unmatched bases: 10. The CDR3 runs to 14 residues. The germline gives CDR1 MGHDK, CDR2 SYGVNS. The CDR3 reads CASRRWGGRDEQFF. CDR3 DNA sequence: TGTGCCAGCCGACGGTGGGGCGGGAGGGATGAGCAGTTCTTC.

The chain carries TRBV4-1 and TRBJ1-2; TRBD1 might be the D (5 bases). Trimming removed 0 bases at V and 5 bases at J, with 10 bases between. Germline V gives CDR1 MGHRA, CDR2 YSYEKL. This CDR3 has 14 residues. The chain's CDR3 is CASSQEAGLYGYTF. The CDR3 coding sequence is TGCGCCAGCAGCCAAGAGGCAGGGTTATATGGCTACACCTTC.

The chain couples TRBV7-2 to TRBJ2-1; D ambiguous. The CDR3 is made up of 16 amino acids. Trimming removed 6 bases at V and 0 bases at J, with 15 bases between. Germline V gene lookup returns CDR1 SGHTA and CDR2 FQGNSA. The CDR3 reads CASSSWAESSYNEQFF. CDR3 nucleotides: TGTGCCAGCAGTTCCTGGGCGGAGAGCTCCTACAATGAGCAGTTCTTC.

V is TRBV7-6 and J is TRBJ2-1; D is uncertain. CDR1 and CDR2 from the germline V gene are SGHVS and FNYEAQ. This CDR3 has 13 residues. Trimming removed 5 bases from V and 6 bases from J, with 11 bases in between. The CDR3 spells CASSTIAPNEQFF. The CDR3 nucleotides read TGTGCCAGCAGCACCATAGCCCCCAATGAGCAGTTCTTC.

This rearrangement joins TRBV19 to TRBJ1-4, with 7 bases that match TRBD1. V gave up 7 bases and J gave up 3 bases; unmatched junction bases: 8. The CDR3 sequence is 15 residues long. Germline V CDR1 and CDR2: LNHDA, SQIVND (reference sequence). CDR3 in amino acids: CASISATGSNEKLFF. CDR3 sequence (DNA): TGTGCCAGTATCTCCGCGACAGGGTCTAATGAAAAACTGTTTTTT.

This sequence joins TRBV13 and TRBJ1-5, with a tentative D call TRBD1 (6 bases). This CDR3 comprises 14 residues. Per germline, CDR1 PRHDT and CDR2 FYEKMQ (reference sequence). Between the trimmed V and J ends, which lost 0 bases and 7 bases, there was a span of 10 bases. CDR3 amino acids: CASSLGSQGQPQHF. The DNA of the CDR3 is TGTGCCAGCAGCTTAGGTTCACAGGGACAGCCCCAGCATTTT.

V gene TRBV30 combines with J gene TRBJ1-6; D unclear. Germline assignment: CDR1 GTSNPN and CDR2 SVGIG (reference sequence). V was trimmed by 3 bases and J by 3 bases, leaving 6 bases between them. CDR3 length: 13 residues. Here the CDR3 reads CAWRGNYNSPLHF. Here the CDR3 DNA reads TGTGCCTGGAGAGGGAACTATAATTCACCCCTCCACTTT.

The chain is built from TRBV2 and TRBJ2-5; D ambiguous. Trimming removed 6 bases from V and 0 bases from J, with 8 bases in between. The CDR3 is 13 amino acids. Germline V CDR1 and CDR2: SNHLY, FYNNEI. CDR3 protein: CASSLRYQETQYF. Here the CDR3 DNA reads TGTGCCAGCAGCTTGAGGTACCAAGAGACCCAGTACTTC.

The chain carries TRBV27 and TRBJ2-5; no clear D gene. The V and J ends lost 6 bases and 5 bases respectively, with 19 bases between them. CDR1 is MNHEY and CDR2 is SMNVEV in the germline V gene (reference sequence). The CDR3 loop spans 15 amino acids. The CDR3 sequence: CASSLLGSRVETQYF. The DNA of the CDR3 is TGTGCCAGCAGCCTATTGGGGTCTAGAGTGGAGACCCAGTACTTC.

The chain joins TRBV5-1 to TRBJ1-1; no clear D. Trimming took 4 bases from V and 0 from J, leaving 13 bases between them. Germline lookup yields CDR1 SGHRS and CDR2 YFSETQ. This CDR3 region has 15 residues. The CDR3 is CASSLSGGVNTEAFF. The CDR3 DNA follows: TGCGCCAGCAGCCTCTCGGGCGGAGTGAACACTGAAGCTTTCTTT.

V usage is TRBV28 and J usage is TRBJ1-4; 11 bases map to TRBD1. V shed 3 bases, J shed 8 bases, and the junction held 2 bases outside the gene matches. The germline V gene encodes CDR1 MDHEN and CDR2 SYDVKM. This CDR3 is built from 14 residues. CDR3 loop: CASSFRDRGEKLFF. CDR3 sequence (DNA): TGTGCCAGCAGTTTCCGGGACAGGGGGGAAAAACTGTTTTTT.

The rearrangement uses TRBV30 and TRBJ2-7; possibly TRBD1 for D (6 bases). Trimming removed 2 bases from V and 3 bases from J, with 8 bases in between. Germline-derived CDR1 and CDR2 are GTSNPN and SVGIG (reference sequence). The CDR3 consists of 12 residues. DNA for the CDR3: TGTGCCTGGAGTTTGGACAGCTACGAGCAGTACTTC. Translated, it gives CAWSLDSYEQYF. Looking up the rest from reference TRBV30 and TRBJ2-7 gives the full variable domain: SQTIHQWPATLVQPVGSPLSLECTVEGTSNPNLYWYRQAAGRGLQLLFYSVGIGQISSEVPQNLSASRPQDRQFILSSKKLLLSDSGFYLCAWSLDSYEQYFGPGTRLTVT.

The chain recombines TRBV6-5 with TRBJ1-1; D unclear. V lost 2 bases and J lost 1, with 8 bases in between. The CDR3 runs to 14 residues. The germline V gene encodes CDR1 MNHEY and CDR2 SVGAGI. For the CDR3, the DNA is TGTGCCAGCAGTTACAACCAGGAGAACACTGAAGCTTTCTTT. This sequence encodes CASSYNQENTEAFF.

For the CDR3, the DNA is TGTGCCAGCAGCTTAAGGCCAGACAATCCTAACTCTGGAAACACCATATATTTT. This gives the protein CASSLRPDNPNSGNTIYF. This rearrangement joins TRBV11-2 to TRBJ1-3; D is unclear. The CDR3 totals 18 residues. Germline V gene data show CDR1 as SGHAT and CDR2 as FQNNGV. Trimming took off 2 bases at V and 0 bases at J, with 17 bases between the two ends.

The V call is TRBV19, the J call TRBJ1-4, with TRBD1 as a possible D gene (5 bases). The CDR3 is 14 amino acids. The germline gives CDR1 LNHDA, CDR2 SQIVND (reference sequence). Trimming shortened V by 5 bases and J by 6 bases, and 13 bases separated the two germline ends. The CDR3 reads CASSLRGPHEKLFF. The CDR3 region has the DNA TGTGCCAGTAGTCTGCGGGGACCTCATGAAAAACTGTTTTTT.

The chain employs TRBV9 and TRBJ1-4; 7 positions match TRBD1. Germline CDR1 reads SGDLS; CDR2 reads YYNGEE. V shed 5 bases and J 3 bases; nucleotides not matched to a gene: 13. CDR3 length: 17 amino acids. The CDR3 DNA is TGTGCCAGCAGTAGACAGGGTAATAGCGTTGCTAATGAAAAACTGTTTTTT. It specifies CASSRQGNSVANEKLFF.

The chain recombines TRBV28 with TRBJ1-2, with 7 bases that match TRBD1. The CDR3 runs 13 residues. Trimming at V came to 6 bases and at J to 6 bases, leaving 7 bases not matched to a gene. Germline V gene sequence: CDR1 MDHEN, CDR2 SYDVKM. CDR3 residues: CASRVGQNHGYTF. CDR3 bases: TGTGCCAGCAGAGTGGGACAGAACCATGGCTACACCTTC.

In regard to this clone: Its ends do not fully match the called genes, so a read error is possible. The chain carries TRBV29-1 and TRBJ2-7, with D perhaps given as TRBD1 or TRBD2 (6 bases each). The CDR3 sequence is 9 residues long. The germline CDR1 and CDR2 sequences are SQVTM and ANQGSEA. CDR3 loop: CSVGGAGRF. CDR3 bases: TGCAGCGTTGGGGGGGCAGGTCGCTTC.

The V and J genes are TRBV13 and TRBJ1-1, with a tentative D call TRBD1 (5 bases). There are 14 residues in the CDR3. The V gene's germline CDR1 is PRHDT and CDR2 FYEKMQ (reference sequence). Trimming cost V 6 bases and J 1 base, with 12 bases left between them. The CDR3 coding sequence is TGTGCCAGCAGAAAACTTGGGGGGAACACTGAAGCTTTCTTT. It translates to CASRKLGGNTEAFF.